Below are 11 T cell receptor beta chains sequenced from a single sample in a study of CD8+ T cells in alopecia areata. Treatment specified: oral pan-JAK inhibitor, 5-10 mg twice daily. Following extraction, RNA underwent reverse transcription to cDNA, which served as the sequencing template. Clones were read by immunoSEQ multiplex PCR, and TCRdb kept only the in-frame ones, dropping some. The data show approximately 120,000 clones, 61% seen once. The sample here was CD4+ T cells sorted from blood, taken at week 4, from a patient treated with tofacitinib. Receptors originate from a human donor with alopecia areata.

The rearrangement joins TRBV9 to TRBJ2-7, with D possibly being TRBD1 or TRBD2 (5 bases each). The CDR3 is 13 amino acids. V lost 4 bases to trimming and J lost 2 bases, with 10 bases between them. The V gene's germline CDR1 is SGDLS and CDR2 YYNGEE. The CDR3: CASSRDGTYEQYF. In nucleotides, the CDR3 is TGTGCCAGCAGCCGGGACGGCACCTACGAGCAGTACTTC.

The rearrangement joins TRBV5-6 to TRBJ1-5, with 11 bases aligning to TRBD1. This CDR3 is built from 18 residues. CDR1 and CDR2 (germline): SGHDT, YYEEEE. J was trimmed by 0 bases and V by 4 bases; bases with no gene match: 9. For the CDR3, the DNA is TGTGCCAGCAGCGACTCCGGGACAGGGGGATTTAGCAATCAGCCCCAGCATTTT. It translates to CASSDSGTGGFSNQPQHF.

V gene TRBV7-2 combines with J gene TRBJ2-7; 7 bases align to TRBD2. This CDR3 region has 14 residues. V trimming: 8 bases; J trimming: 1 base; junction bases outside the gene matches: 8. Germline V CDR1 and CDR2: SGHTA, FQGNSA. CDR3: CASSFSSGSYEQYF. The CDR3 region has the DNA TGTGCCAGCTCATTTTCTAGCGGTTCCTACGAGCAGTACTTC.

The chain recombines TRBV4-1 with TRBJ1-2; D might be TRBD1 (5 bases). This CDR3 is built from 17 residues. V was pared by 1 base and J by 6 bases, with 21 bases between. Germline loops: CDR1 MGHRA, CDR2 YSYEKL. This CDR3 reads CASSQVLSRRGANGYTF. For the CDR3, the DNA is TGCGCCAGCAGCCAAGTATTGTCGCGTCGGGGCGCGAATGGCTACACCTTC.

The rearrangement uses TRBV7-2 and TRBJ2-5, with TRBD1 as a possible D gene (6 bases). This CDR3 has 15 amino acids. Germline CDR1 SGHTA, CDR2 FQGNSA. V was clipped by 3 bases and J by 2 bases, with 13 bases between them. The CDR3 DNA sequence: TGTGCCAGCAGCTTTGGGGGCTCAGAGCAAGAGACCCAGTACTTC. Its protein is CASSFGGSEQETQYF. The full variable domain, with the rest looked up from reference TRBV7-2 and TRBJ2-5, is GAGVSQSPSNKVTEKGKDVELRCDPISGHTALYWYRQSLGQGLEFLIYFQGNSAPDKSGLPSDRFSAERTGGSVSTLTIQRTQQEDSAVYLCASSFGGSEQETQYFGPGTRLLVL.

The V call is TRBV9, the J call TRBJ1-1; D is ambiguous. Germline V CDR1 and CDR2: SGDLS, YYNGEE. The CDR3 runs to 14 residues. V was trimmed by 7 bases and J by 0 bases, leaving 13 bases between them. The CDR3 DNA reads TGTGCCAGCTCCCAGGTGGCGATGAACACTGAAGCTTTCTTT. Residues: CASSQVAMNTEAFF.

V is TRBV5-1 and J is TRBJ1-2; TRBD1 might be the D (5 bases). V was trimmed by 0 bases and J by 7 bases, leaving 10 bases between them. Germline CDR1 SGHRS, CDR2 YFSETQ. This CDR3 has 13 residues. The CDR3, as DNA: TGCGCCAGCAGCTTGGAGGCAGGGAGTGGCTACACCTTC. It is translated as CASSLEAGSGYTF.

The chain uses TRBV5-4 and TRBJ2-3; D not certain. CDR3 size: 13 residues. The germline CDR1 and CDR2 sequences are SGHNT and YYREEE (reference sequence). Trimming pared 0 bases from V and 2 bases from J, leaving 4 bases between. The chain's CDR3 is CASSLAPTDTQYF. Written as DNA, the CDR3 is TGTGCCAGCAGCTTGGCTCCCACAGATACGCAGTATTTT.

This clone was seen a few times. The chain recombines TRBV28 with TRBJ2-7; D possibly matches TRBD1 or TRBD2 (6 bases each). Germline assignment: CDR1 MDHEN and CDR2 SYDVKM. The V end was cut by 4 bases, the J end by 3 bases, with 10 bases between. The CDR3 covers 13 residues. For the CDR3, the DNA is TGTGCCAGCAGTTCGGGGGCCGTCTACGAGCAGTACTTC. This encodes CASSSGAVYEQYF.

Comments on this clone: This specimen includes other DNA sequences encoding the same CDR3. The chain is built from TRBV30 and TRBJ1-5; tentatively, D is TRBD1 (6 bases). From germline, CDR1 is GTSNPN and CDR2 SVGIG (reference sequence). CDR3 length: 13 amino acids. With 2 bases removed from V and 2 bases from J, the gap between germline ends came to 7 bases. The CDR3 loop is CAWSRQGNQPQHF. The CDR3 region has the DNA TGTGCCTGGAGTCGACAGGGCAATCAGCCCCAGCATTTT.

The rearrangement links TRBV4-2 to TRBJ2-1, with D tentatively TRBD2 (6 bases). The germline V gene encodes CDR1 LGHNA and CDR2 YNFKEQ. The CDR3 is made up of 18 amino acids. V was pared by 4 bases and J by 2 bases, with 21 bases between. In nucleotides, the CDR3 is TGTGCCAGCAGCCGGGAGGCGGGGAAATTTAGGACCTACAATGAGCAGTTCTTC. It codes for CASSREAGKFRTYNEQFF.